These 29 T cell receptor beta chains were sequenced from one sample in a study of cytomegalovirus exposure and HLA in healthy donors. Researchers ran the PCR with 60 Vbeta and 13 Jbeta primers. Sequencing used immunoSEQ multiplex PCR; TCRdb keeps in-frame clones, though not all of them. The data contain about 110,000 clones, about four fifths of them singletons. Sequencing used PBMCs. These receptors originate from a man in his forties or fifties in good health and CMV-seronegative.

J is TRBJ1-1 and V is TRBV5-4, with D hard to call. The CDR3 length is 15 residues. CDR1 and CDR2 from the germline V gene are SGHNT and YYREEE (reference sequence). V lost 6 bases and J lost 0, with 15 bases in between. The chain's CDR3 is CASTEGRHMNTEAFF. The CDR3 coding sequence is TGTGCCAGCACTGAAGGGAGGCATATGAACACTGAAGCTTTCTTT.

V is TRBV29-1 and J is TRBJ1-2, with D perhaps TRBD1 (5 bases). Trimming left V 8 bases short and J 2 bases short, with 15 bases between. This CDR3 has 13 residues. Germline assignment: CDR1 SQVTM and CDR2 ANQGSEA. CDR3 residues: CSIVGADNYGYTF. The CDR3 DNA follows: TGCAGCATTGTTGGGGCAGACAACTATGGCTACACCTTC. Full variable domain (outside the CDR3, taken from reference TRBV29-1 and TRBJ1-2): SAVISQKPSRDICQRGTSLTIQCQVDSQVTMMFWYRQQPGQSLTLIATANQGSEATYESGFVIDKFPISRPNLTFSTLTVSNMSPEDSSIYLCSIVGADNYGYTFGSGTRLTVV.

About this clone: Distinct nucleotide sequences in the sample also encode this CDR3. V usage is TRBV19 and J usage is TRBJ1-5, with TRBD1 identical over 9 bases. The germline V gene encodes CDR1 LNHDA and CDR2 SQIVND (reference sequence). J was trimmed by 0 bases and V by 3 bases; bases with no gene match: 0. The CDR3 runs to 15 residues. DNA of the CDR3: TGTGCCAGTAGTATGGACAGGGGTAGCAATCAGCCCCAGCATTTT. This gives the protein CASSMDRGSNQPQHF.

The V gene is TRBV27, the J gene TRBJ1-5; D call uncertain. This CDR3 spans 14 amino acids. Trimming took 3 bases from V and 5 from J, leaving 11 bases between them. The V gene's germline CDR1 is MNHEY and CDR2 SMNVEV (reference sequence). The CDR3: CASSLGDNDQPQHF. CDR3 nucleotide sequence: TGTGCCAGCAGTTTGGGAGACAATGATCAGCCCCAGCATTTT.

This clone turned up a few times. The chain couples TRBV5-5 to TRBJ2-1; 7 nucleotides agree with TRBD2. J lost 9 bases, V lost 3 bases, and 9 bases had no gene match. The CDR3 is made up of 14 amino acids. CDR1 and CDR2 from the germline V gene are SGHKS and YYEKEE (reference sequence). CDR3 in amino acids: CASSWESGRGEQFF. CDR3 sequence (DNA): TGTGCCAGCAGCTGGGAATCAGGGAGGGGTGAGCAGTTCTTC.

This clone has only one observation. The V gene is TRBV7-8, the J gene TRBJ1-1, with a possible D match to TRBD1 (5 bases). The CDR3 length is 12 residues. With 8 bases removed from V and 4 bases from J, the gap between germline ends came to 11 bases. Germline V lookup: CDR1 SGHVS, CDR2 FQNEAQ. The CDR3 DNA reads TGTGCCAGCGCCCGAACAGGCACTGAAGCTTTCTTT. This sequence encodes CASARTGTEAFF.

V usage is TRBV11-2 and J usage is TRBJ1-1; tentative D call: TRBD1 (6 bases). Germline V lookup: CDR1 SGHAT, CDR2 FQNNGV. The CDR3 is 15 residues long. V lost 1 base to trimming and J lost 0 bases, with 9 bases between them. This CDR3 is CASSLVTGLNTEAFF. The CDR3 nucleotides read TGTGCCAGCAGCTTAGTTACAGGGTTGAACACTGAAGCTTTCTTT.

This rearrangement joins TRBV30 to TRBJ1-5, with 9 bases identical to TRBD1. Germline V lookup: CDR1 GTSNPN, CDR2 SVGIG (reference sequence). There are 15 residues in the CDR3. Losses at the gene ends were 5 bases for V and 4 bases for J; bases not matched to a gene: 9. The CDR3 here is CAWANGGQGNQPQHF. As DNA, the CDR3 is TGTGCCTGGGCGAATGGCGGACAGGGGAATCAGCCCCAGCATTTT.

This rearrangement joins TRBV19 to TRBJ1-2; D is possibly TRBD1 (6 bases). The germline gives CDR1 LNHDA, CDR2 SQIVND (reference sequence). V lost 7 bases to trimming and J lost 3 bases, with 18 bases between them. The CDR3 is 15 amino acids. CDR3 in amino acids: CASTRSGDWYYGYTF. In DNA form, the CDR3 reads TGTGCCAGTACCAGATCAGGGGATTGGTACTATGGCTACACCTTC.

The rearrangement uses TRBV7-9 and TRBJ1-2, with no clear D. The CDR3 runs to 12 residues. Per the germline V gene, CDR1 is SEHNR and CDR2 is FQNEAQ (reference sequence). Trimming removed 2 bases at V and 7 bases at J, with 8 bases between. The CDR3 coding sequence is TGTGCCAGCAGCTTAATCAGTCGTGGCTACACCTTC. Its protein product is CASSLISRGYTF.

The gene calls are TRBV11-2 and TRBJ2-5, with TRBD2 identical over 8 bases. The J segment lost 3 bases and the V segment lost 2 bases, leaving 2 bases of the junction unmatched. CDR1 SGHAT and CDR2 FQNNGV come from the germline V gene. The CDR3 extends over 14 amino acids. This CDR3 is CASSLQLAEETQYF. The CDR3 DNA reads TGTGCCAGCAGCTTACAACTAGCGGAAGAGACCCAGTACTTC. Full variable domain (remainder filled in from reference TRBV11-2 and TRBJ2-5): EAGVAQSPRYKIIEKRQSVAFWCNPISGHATLYWYQQILGQGPKLLIQFQNNGVVDDSQLPKDRFSAERLKGVDSTLKIQPAKLEDSAVYLCASSLQLAEETQYFGPGTRLLVL.

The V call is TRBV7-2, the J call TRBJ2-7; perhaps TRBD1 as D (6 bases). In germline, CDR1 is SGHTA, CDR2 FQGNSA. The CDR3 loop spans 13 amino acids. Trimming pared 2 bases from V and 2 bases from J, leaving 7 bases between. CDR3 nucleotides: TGTGCCAGCAGCTTAAGGACAGCCTACGAGCAGTACTTC. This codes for CASSLRTAYEQYF.

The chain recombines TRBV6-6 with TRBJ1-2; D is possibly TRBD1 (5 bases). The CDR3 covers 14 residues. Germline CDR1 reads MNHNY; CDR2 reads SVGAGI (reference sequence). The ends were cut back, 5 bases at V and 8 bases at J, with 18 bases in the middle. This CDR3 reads CASSTSDTTVGYTF. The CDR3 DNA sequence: TGTGCCAGCAGTACCTCGGACACGACCGTGGGCTACACCTTC.

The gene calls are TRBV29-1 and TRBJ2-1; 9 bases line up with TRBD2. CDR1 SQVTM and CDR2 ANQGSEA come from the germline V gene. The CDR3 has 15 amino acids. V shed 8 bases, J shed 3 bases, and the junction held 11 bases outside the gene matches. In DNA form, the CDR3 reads TGCAGCCTTTCCCCCACTAGCGGGCTCTACAATGAGCAGTTCTTC. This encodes CSLSPTSGLYNEQFF.

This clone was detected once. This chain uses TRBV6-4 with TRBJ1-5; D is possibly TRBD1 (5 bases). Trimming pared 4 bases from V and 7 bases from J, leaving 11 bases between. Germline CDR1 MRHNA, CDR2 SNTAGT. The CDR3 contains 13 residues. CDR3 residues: CASSGDWGQPQHF. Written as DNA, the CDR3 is TGTGCCAGCAGTGGGGACTGGGGCCAGCCCCAGCATTTT.

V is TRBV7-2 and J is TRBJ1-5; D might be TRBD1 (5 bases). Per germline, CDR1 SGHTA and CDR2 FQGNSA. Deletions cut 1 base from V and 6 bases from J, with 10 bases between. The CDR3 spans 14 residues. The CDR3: CASSLVGEGQPQHF. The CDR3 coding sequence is TGTGCCAGCAGCTTAGTAGGGGAAGGTCAGCCCCAGCATTTT. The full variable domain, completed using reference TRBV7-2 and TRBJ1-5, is GAGVSQSPSNKVTEKGKDVELRCDPISGHTALYWYRQSLGQGLEFLIYFQGNSAPDKSGLPSDRFSAERTGGSVSTLTIQRTQQEDSAVYLCASSLVGEGQPQHFGDGTRLSIL.

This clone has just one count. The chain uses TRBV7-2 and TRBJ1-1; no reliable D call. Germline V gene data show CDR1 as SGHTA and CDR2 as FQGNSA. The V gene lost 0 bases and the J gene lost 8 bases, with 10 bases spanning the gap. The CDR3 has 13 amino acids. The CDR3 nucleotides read TGTGCCAGCAGCTTAGCGTCGCGAGGGGAAGCTTTCTTT. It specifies CASSLASRGEAFF.

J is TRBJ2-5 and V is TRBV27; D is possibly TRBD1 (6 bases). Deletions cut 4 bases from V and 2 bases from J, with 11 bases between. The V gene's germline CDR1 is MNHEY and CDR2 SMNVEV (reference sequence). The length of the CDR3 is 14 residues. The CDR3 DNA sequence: TGTGCCAGCAGTTCGACAGGCATGCAAGAGACCCAGTACTTC. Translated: CASSSTGMQETQYF.

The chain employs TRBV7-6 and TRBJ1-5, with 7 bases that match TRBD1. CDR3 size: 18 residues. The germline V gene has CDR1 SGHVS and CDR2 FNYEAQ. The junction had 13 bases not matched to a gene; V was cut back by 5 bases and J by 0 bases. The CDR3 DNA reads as TGTGCCAGCAGCCCCGCAGGGGGAGGTCTGTATAGCAATCAGCCCCAGCATTTT. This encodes CASSPAGGGLYSNQPQHF.

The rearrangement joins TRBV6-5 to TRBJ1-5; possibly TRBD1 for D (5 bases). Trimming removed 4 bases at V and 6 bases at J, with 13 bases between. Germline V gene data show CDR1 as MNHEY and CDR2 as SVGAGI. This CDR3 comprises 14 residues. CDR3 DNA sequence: TGTGCCAGCAGTTTAAGGGGTATCGGTCAGCCCCAGCATTTT. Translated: CASSLRGIGQPQHF.

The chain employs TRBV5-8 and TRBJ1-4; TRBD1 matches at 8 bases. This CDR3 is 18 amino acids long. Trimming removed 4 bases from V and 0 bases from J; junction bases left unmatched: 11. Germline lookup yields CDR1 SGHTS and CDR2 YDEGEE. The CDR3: CASSTVGQASATNEKLFF. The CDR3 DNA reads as TGTGCCAGCAGCACTGTGGGACAGGCCAGTGCAACTAATGAAAAACTGTTTTTT. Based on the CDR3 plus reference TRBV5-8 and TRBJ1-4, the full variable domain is EAGVTQSPTHLIKTRGQQATLRCSPISGHTSVYWYQQALGLGLQFLLWYDEGEERNRGNFPPRFSGRQFPNYSSELNVNALELEDSALYLCASSTVGQASATNEKLFFGSGTQLSVL.

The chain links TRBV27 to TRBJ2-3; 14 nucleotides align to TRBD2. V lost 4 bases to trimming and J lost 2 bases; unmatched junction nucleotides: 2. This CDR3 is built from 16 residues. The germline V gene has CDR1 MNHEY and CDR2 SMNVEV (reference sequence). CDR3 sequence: CASSSTSGGATDTQYF. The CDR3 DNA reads TGTGCCAGCAGTTCGACTAGCGGGGGGGCCACAGATACGCAGTATTTT.

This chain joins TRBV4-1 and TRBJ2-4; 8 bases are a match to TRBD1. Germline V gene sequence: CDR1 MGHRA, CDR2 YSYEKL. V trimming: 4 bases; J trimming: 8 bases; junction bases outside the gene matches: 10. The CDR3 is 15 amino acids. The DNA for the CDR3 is TGCGCCAGCAGCCTCCGGGCAGGGGGCTTGGACATTCAGTACTTC. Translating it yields CASSLRAGGLDIQYF.

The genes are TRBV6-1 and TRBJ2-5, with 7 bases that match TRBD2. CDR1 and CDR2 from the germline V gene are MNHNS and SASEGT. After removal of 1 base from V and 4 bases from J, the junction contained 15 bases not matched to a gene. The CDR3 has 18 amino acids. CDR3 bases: TGTGCCAGCAGTGAAGTTTTTCGCGGGGGAGCGGGTGTAGAGACCCAGTACTTC. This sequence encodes CASSEVFRGGAGVETQYF.

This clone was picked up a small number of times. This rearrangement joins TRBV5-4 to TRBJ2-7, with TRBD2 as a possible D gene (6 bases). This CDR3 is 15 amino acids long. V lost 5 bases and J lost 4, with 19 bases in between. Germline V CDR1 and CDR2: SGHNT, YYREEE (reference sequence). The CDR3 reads CASRRDSQGPYEQYV. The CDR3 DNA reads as TGTGCCAGCAGGCGGGACTCTCAAGGACCATACGAGCAGTACGTC.

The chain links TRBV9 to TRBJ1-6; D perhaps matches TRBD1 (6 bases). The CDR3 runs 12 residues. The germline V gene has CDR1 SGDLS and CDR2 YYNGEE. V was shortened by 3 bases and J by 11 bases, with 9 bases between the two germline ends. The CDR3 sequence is CASSEQGPPLHF. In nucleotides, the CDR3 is TGTGCCAGCAGCGAACAGGGACCACCCCTCCACTTT.

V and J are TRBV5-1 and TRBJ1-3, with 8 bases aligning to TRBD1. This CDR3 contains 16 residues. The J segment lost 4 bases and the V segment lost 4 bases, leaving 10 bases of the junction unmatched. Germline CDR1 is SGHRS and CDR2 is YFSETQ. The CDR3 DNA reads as TGCGCCAGCAGCCTACAGGGGGTCCAAGGGGGAAACACCATATATTTT. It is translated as CASSLQGVQGGNTIYF.

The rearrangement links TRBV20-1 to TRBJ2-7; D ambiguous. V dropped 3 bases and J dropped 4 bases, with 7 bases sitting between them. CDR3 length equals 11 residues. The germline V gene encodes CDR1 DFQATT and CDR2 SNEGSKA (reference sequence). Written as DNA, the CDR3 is TGCAGTGCTAGGGGCTTATACGAGCAGTACGTC. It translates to CSARGLYEQYV.

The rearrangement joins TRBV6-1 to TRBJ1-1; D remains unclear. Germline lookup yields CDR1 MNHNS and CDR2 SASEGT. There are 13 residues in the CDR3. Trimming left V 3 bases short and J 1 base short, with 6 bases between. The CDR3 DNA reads TGTGCCAGCAGTGAGGCAGAGAACACTGAAGCTTTCTTT. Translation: CASSEAENTEAFF.